Presented here are 22 T cell receptor beta chains from one specimen sequenced in a study of T-cell memory formation after mild COVID-19. MiXCR was run by TCRdb on the 5' RACE reads, yielding one entry per CDR3 protein. Of some 150,000 distinct CDR3 sequences in the sample, 15% to 20% were seen once. The material sequenced was PBMCs or a T cell subset sorted from them (not recorded which). These receptor sequences come from an adult woman who had mild COVID-19 (a few samples of this study predate the infection). Cell type and time point are not known.

The table lists this clonotype with a few counts. The genes are TRBV7-2 and TRBJ2-3, with D perhaps given as TRBD1 or TRBD2 (5 bases each). The CDR3 contains 15 residues. From germline, CDR1 is SGHTA and CDR2 FQGNSA. Trimming cost V 1 base and J 1 base, with 9 bases left between them. CDR3 coding DNA: TGTGCCAGCAGCTTAGAGGTGGGGGGCACAGATACGCAGTATTTT. Amino acid sequence: CASSLEVGGTDTQYF.

This clonotype was detected a few times. This CDR3 reads CATSEGRGLDEQYF. CDR3 bases: TGTGCCACCTCCGAGGGCAGGGGACTTGACGAGCAGTACTTC. The chain joins TRBV24-1 to TRBJ2-7; D may match TRBD1 or TRBD2 (6 bases each). Germline V gene data show CDR1 as KGHDR and CDR2 as SFDVKD. This CDR3 is built from 14 residues. The V end lost 9 bases, the J end lost 5 bases, and 19 bases lay between the germline ends.

The V gene is TRBV30, the J gene TRBJ1-2; 9 nucleotides match TRBD1. From germline, CDR1 is GTSNPN and CDR2 SVGIG (reference sequence). V lost 5 bases and J lost 10; bases outside the gene matches: 8. CDR3 length: 12 amino acids. The CDR3 bases are TGTGCCTGGGACCGGGACAGGGATTCCTACACCTTC. Amino acids: CAWDRDRDSYTF.

The CDR3 spells CASSFRQGNVGELFF. The CDR3 bases are TGTGCCAGCAGTTTCAGGCAGGGTAATGTCGGGGAGCTGTTTTTT. The chain couples TRBV12-3 or TRBV12-4 to TRBJ2-2; the D gene is possibly TRBD1 (5 bases). The CDR3 has 15 residues. V gave up 3 bases and J gave up 7 bases, with 15 bases separating them.

This clonotype turned up a few times. The chain carries TRBV4-3 and TRBJ1-4; D may be TRBD1 (5 bases). CDR1 and CDR2 (germline): LGHNA, YSLEER. Trimming stripped 2 bases from V and 8 bases from J, with 15 bases between. The CDR3 spans 15 residues. This chain's CDR3 is CASSQRAGAGEKLFF. In DNA, the CDR3 is TGCGCCAGCAGCCAACGAGCCGGGGCGGGGGAAAAACTGTTTTTT.

The V and J genes are TRBV5-1 and TRBJ2-6; possibly TRBD1 for D (5 bases). The V gene lost 5 bases and the J gene lost 1 base, with 16 bases spanning the gap. Germline lookup yields CDR1 SGHRS and CDR2 YFSETQ. CDR3 size: 17 residues. CDR3 sequence reads: CASSLAPPGSGANVLTF. CDR3 DNA: TGCGCCAGCAGTTTAGCACCACCAGGGTCTGGGGCCAACGTCCTGACTTTC. The entire variable domain, with the rest obtained from reference TRBV5-1 and TRBJ2-6, is as follows: KAGVTQTPRYLIKTRGQQVTLSCSPISGHRSVSWYQQTPGQGLQFLFEYFSETQRNKGNFPGRFSGRQFSNSRSEMNVSTLELGDSALYLCASSLAPPGSGANVLTFGAGSRLTVL.

This clonotype was observed a few times. The chain recombines TRBV24-1 with TRBJ2-1, with 7 bases lining up with TRBD1. V trimming: 3 bases; J trimming: 7 bases; junction bases outside the gene matches: 8. Germline V gene lookup returns CDR1 KGHDR and CDR2 SFDVKD. CDR3 length: 15 amino acids. In DNA, the CDR3 is TGTGCCACCAGTGATCCGAACAGGGGCGGGAATGAGCAGTTCTTC. Translated: CATSDPNRGGNEQFF.

This clonotype is deemed medium-sized. The junction departs from germline at one end; a sequencing error may be responsible. The rearrangement links TRBV12-3 or TRBV12-4 to TRBJ2-3; D perhaps matches TRBD2 (6 bases). The CDR3 is 13 amino acids. The CDR3 coding sequence is TGTGCCAGCAGCTTAGCGGGCACAGATACGCAGTATTTT. This sequence encodes CASSLAGTDTQYF.

This clonotype was seen a handful of times. The chain recombines TRBV4-3 with TRBJ2-1; 8 bases are a match to TRBD2. This CDR3 has 16 residues. From germline, CDR1 is LGHNA and CDR2 YSLEER. The V segment lost 1 base and the J segment 2 bases; nucleotides outside the gene matches: 4. CDR3 nucleotide sequence: TGCGCCAGCAGCCAAGTTGCACTAGCGGCCTACAATGAGCAGTTCTTC. Translating it yields CASSQVALAAYNEQFF.

The chain is built from TRBV5-1 and TRBJ1-3; D call uncertain. Trimming took off 1 base at V and 2 bases at J, with 13 bases between the two ends. CDR1 and CDR2 (germline): SGHRS, YFSETQ. The length of the CDR3 is 16 residues. The DNA of the CDR3 is TGCGCCAGCAGCTTGTTCGCCAGTACCACTGGAAACACCATATATTTT. It translates to CASSLFASTTGNTIYF.

This chain uses TRBV29-1 with TRBJ2-3; maybe TRBD2 (6 bases). Trimming cost V 5 bases and J 5 bases, with 17 bases left between them. The germline V gene encodes CDR1 SQVTM and CDR2 ANQGSEA. The CDR3 runs to 14 residues. DNA for the CDR3: TGCAGCGTTTCTTTGCCCCCGGGGGAAGATACGCAGTATTTT. Translated, it gives CSVSLPPGEDTQYF.

The chain has TRBV2 and TRBJ2-3; 14 nucleotides align to TRBD2. The germline gives CDR1 SNHLY, CDR2 FYNNEI. The CDR3 has 15 amino acids. Losses at the gene ends were 10 bases for V and 5 bases for J; bases not matched to a gene: 8. CDR3 sequence reads: CATTPGLAGVDTQYF. CDR3 nucleotide sequence: TGTGCCACCACACCGGGACTAGCGGGAGTAGATACGCAGTATTTT.

This chain uses TRBV24-1 with TRBJ2-2, with D possibly being TRBD1 (5 bases). CDR1 is KGHDR and CDR2 is SFDVKD in the germline V gene. With 1 base removed from V and 6 bases from J, the gap between germline ends came to 11 bases. The CDR3 loop spans 15 amino acids. CDR3 in amino acids: CATSDFGQGAGELFF. The CDR3 nucleotides are TGTGCCACCAGTGATTTCGGGCAGGGCGCCGGGGAGCTGTTTTTT.

This clonotype turned up a few times. This chain connects TRBV6-5 to TRBJ2-3; D remains ambiguous. Trimming took 2 bases from V and 1 from J, leaving 4 bases between them. The length of the CDR3 is 13 residues. Per the germline V gene, CDR1 is MNHEY and CDR2 is SVGAGI. CDR3 residues: CASSYPGTDTQYF. CDR3 nucleotide sequence: TGTGCCAGCAGTTACCCAGGCACAGATACGCAGTATTTT.

This clonotype was observed a handful of times. The V gene is TRBV27, the J gene TRBJ2-3, with no clear D. The CDR3 has 15 residues. Germline-derived CDR1 and CDR2 are MNHEY and SMNVEV (reference sequence). V was trimmed by 4 bases and J by 3 bases, leaving 14 bases between them. CDR3 DNA: TGTGCCAGCAGTTCTCAGTTAGTCGTGACAGATACGCAGTATTTT. Translated: CASSSQLVVTDTQYF.

This clonotype was seen a few times. The chain combines TRBV5-1 with TRBJ2-5, with D perhaps assigned TRBD1 or TRBD2 (6 bases each). Per germline, CDR1 SGHRS and CDR2 YFSETQ. The CDR3 has 17 residues. The V end lost 4 bases, the J end lost 5 bases, and 24 bases lay between the germline ends. The CDR3 nucleotides read TGCGCCAGCAGCCTTCTTTTGAGGGGGGCCCCCGGGGAGACCCAGTACTTC. Protein sequence: CASSLLLRGAPGETQYF.

The genes are TRBV5-1 and TRBJ1-2; D call uncertain. V was pared by 4 bases and J by 2 bases, with 9 bases between. Germline V gives CDR1 SGHRS, CDR2 YFSETQ. There are 13 residues in the CDR3. For the CDR3, the DNA is TGCGCCAGCAGCGTCACCGGGAACTATGGCTACACCTTC. This encodes CASSVTGNYGYTF.

This chain joins TRBV10-2 and TRBJ2-1; TRBD1 matches 8 bases. With V trimmed by 5 bases and J by 10 bases, 4 bases remained unmatched. The CDR3 has 12 residues. Germline-derived CDR1 and CDR2 are WSHSY and SAAADI. CDR3 residues: CASSRQGLEQFF. In DNA form, the CDR3 reads TGCGCCAGCAGTAGACAGGGGCTGGAGCAGTTCTTC.

This clonotype was detected a few times. The J gene is TRBJ1-5, the V gene TRBV7-9, with 8 nucleotides matching TRBD1. The CDR3 has 16 amino acids. Germline CDR1 and CDR2: SEHNR and FQNEAQ (reference sequence). J lost 0 bases, V lost 2 bases, and 3 bases had no gene match. The CDR3 DNA follows: TGTGCCAGCAGCTTACAGGGGGCGGATAGCAATCAGCCCCAGCATTTT. Translation gives CASSLQGADSNQPQHF.

This chain links TRBV21-1 with TRBJ2-7; the table's TRBD1 call for D was not verified on the DNA. TRBV21-1 counts as a pseudogene. The CDR3 consists of 17 residues. CDR3 in DNA: TGTGCCAGCAGCAAAGAAGGACAGGGAAAAAATTCCTACGAGCAGTACTTC. Residues: CASSKEGQGKNSYEQYF.

This clonotype was seen only a few times. This chain connects TRBV5-6 to TRBJ1-5, with D possibly matching TRBD1 (6 bases). Germline-derived CDR1 and CDR2 are SGHDT and YYEEEE. V gave up 2 bases and J gave up 0 bases, with 18 bases separating them. The CDR3 is 18 amino acids. CDR3 loop: CASSFRTAPGYSNQPQHF. The DNA for the CDR3 is TGTGCCAGCAGCTTTAGGACAGCCCCCGGCTATAGCAATCAGCCCCAGCATTTT.

The genes are TRBV12-3 or TRBV12-4 and TRBJ2-5, with D hard to call. The CDR3 has 13 residues. V was pared by 7 bases and J by 5 bases, with 14 bases between. The CDR3 DNA sequence: TGTGCCAGCACCGCGACCCAGCGCGAGACCCAGTACTTC. Translated: CASTATQRETQYF.